This record covers a single T cell receptor (beta chain). As yet, its antigen is unknown. CDR3 length: 15 amino acids. The germline gives CDR1 KGHSH, CDR2 LQKENI. The V segment lost 2 bases and the J segment 3 bases; nucleotides outside the gene matches: 5. TCRdb re-called the 5' RACE reads through MiXCR, storing one row per CDR3 protein. The repertoire consists of 310,000 or so distinct CDR3 sequences, with 20% occurring once and the leading ten covering roughly 7.3%. The data were obtained in a study of CD8 T cells in ankylosing spondylitis. Study-level results: A number of the motif variants had already been described in reactive arthritis synovial fluid and blood. Seemingly characteristic of ankylosing spondylitis blood was a TCR beta motif consisting of several highly homologous variants. Disease-linked clones displayed a CD8+ phenotype and appeared relatively rarely in peripheral blood.

The sample comprised blood, either unsorted or a sorted T cell fraction (not recorded which). This receptor was obtained from a male donor with ankylosing spondylitis or in good health (not recorded which). V is TRBV18 and J is TRBJ2-7; 9 positions match TRBD2. CDR3 amino acids: CASSPGLANLYEQYV. The CDR3, as DNA: TGTGCCAGCTCACCAGGACTAGCGAATCTCTACGAGCAGTACGTC.